The 20 T cell receptor beta chains below were found in one sample sequenced in a study of blood T cell repertoires in COVID-19 (dated by TCRdb to 2019 to 2021). Preparation of the library involved the immunoSEQ multiplex PCR assay. TCRdb provides this immuneACCESS table in a form limited to in-frame rearrangements. Some clones are lacking; in checked studies, under half of them reflect an unresolved V gene, and why the rest are absent is not known. The sample table lists 150,000 to 180,000 clones, around 85% of them with a count of one. The ten largest clones take up 0.63% of the sample. The sequencing sample was made of peripheral blood. These receptor sequences come from a man in his sixties with COVID-19, enrolled during active disease.

The genes are TRBV5-4 and TRBJ2-7; TRBD1 aligns across 9 bases. The trim removed 5 bases at V and 1 base at J, leaving 10 bases unmatched. CDR1 and CDR2 (germline): SGHNT, YYREEE (reference sequence). This CDR3 is 16 amino acids long. CDR3 sequence reads: CASSPGDRVRSYEQYF. The CDR3 DNA is TGTGCCAGCAGTCCAGGGGACAGGGTACGATCCTACGAGCAGTACTTC.

This sequence joins TRBV5-1 and TRBJ1-5; 12 bases agree with TRBD1. J was trimmed by 3 bases and V by 3 bases; bases with no gene match: 1. This CDR3 is 15 amino acids long. CDR1 is SGHRS and CDR2 is YFSETQ in the germline V gene. The CDR3 spells CASSWDRGPNQPQHF. The CDR3 DNA reads TGCGCCAGCAGCTGGGACAGGGGGCCCAATCAGCCCCAGCATTTT.

The V call is TRBV5-1, the J call TRBJ2-5; no clear D gene. V was pared by 1 base and J by 5 bases, with 12 bases between. Germline V lookup: CDR1 SGHRS, CDR2 YFSETQ. The CDR3 is 14 amino acids. The CDR3 nucleotides read TGCGCCAGCAGCTTGACCATCCCGGAGGAGACCCAGTACTTC. As protein: CASSLTIPEETQYF.

The chain combines TRBV6-2 or TRBV6-3 with TRBJ1-1; 7 nucleotides match TRBD1. This CDR3 region has 13 residues. V was pared by 4 bases and J by 5 bases, with 4 bases of the junction left unmatched. CDR1 is MNHEY, CDR2 SVGEGT, per germline. CDR3: CASSFSQGTEAFF. The DNA of the CDR3 is TGTGCCAGCAGTTTCTCACAGGGGACTGAAGCTTTCTTT.

The chain uses TRBV19 and TRBJ1-6; no reliable D call. V was shortened by 1 base and J by 9 bases, with 16 bases between the two germline ends. The CDR3 has 16 amino acids. In germline, CDR1 is LNHDA, CDR2 SQIVND (reference sequence). This chain's CDR3 is CASSIGTTWAGSPLHF. In DNA, the CDR3 is TGTGCCAGTAGTATAGGTACGACATGGGCTGGTTCACCCCTCCACTTT.

Written as DNA, the CDR3 is TGTGCCACCAGCCGGCGACTAGCGGGAGATCTCTTAGATGTGACCCAGTACTTC. It yields the protein CATSRRLAGDLLDVTQYF. The genes are TRBV15 and TRBJ2-5; 12 bases agree with TRBD2. Germline CDR1 is LNHNV and CDR2 is YYDKDF (reference sequence). The CDR3 consists of 18 residues. J lost 7 bases, V lost 5 bases, and 17 bases had no gene match.

V and J are TRBV6-5 and TRBJ1-1, with 9 positions matching TRBD1. From germline, CDR1 is MNHEY and CDR2 SVGAGI. The V gene end was trimmed by 2 bases and the J gene end by 4 bases; junction bases not matched to a gene: 5. CDR3 length equals 15 residues. The CDR3 here is CASSYRDRVGTEAFF. In nucleotides, the CDR3 is TGTGCCAGCAGTTACCGGGACAGGGTGGGCACTGAAGCTTTCTTT.

This clone was recorded only once. The chain carries TRBV6-5 and TRBJ2-5; 11 nucleotides agree with TRBD2. The CDR3 length is 16 residues. Germline V gives CDR1 MNHEY, CDR2 SVGAGI. With V trimmed by 0 bases and J by 3 bases, 3 bases remained unmatched. The chain's CDR3 is CASSYSPGLAEETQYF. The CDR3 DNA sequence: TGTGCCAGCAGTTACTCCCCGGGACTAGCGGAAGAGACCCAGTACTTC.

V and J are TRBV6-5 and TRBJ1-2; TRBD1 is a possible D gene (6 bases). Trimming shortened V by 6 bases and J by 8 bases, and 22 bases separated the two germline ends. The germline V gene has CDR1 MNHEY and CDR2 SVGAGI. CDR3 length equals 15 residues. The chain's CDR3 is CASSGGAFFTEGYTF. DNA of the CDR3: TGTGCCAGCAGCGGGGGGGCCTTCTTTACGGAGGGCTACACCTTC.

The gene calls are TRBV6-5 and TRBJ1-1, with D unclear. This CDR3 comprises 14 residues. Per the germline V gene, CDR1 is MNHEY and CDR2 is SVGAGI. Trimming shortened V by 6 bases and J by 1 base, and 12 bases separated the two germline ends. The CDR3 sequence is CASRRTGRNTEAFF. The CDR3 DNA reads as TGTGCCAGCAGGCGAACCGGGAGGAACACTGAAGCTTTCTTT.

This clone was counted a single time. The chain has TRBV4-3 and TRBJ1-1, with D unresolved. CDR3 length: 12 amino acids. Germline lookup yields CDR1 LGHNA and CDR2 YSLEER. Trimming left V 0 bases short and J 10 bases short, with 9 bases between. The CDR3 sequence is CASSQDRSVAFF. CDR3 DNA sequence: TGCGCCAGCAGCCAAGATCGGTCCGTAGCTTTCTTT.

V and J are TRBV9 and TRBJ2-7; tentatively, D is TRBD2 (5 bases). CDR1 is SGDLS and CDR2 is YYNGEE in the germline V gene. This CDR3 has 14 amino acids. Trimming pared 3 bases from V and 7 bases from J, leaving 17 bases between. CDR3 nucleotide sequence: TGTGCCAGCAGCGGGGGAAGTCGAGGGCAGGAGCAGTACTTC. Translating gives CASSGGSRGQEQYF.

This chain links TRBV14 with TRBJ2-2, with 7 bases matching TRBD2. CDR3 size: 17 residues. The germline V gene encodes CDR1 SGHDN and CDR2 FVKESK. Germline trimming cut 3 bases from V and 5 bases from J; bases unmatched to any gene: 12. In DNA, the CDR3 is TGTGCCAGCAGCCATCCCTTGGGGCTAGCGGATACCGGGGAGCTGTTTTTT. Its protein is CASSHPLGLADTGELFF. The full variable domain, completed using reference TRBV14 and TRBJ2-2, is EAGVTQFPSHSVIEKGQTVTLRCDPISGHDNLYWYRRVMGKEIKFLLHFVKESKQDESGMPNNRFLAERTGGTYSTLKVQPAELEDSGVYFCASSHPLGLADTGELFFGEGSRLTVL.

J is TRBJ1-6 and V is TRBV7-8; tentatively, D is TRBD1 (6 bases). This CDR3 is 16 amino acids long. The germline V and J ends were trimmed by 5 bases and 4 bases, with 15 bases remaining between them. Germline assignment: CDR1 SGHVS and CDR2 FQNEAQ. This CDR3 reads CASSIGTRGYNSPLHF. The CDR3 DNA reads as TGTGCCAGCAGCATCGGGACAAGGGGGTATAATTCACCCCTCCACTTT.

The rearrangement links TRBV28 to TRBJ1-2, with TRBD1 as a possible D gene (6 bases). Trimming stripped 1 base from V and 6 bases from J, with 18 bases between. CDR3 length: 16 amino acids. From germline, CDR1 is MDHEN and CDR2 SYDVKM. The DNA of the CDR3 is TGTGCCAGCAGTTTATTAGGTCAGGGGCATCTTGATGGCTACACCTTC. It yields the protein CASSLLGQGHLDGYTF.

The CDR3 coding sequence is TGTGCCAGCAGCTTACGGGGACTTAATAGCGAGACCCAGTACTTC. As protein: CASSLRGLNSETQYF. The chain links TRBV7-2 to TRBJ2-5; weak D call: TRBD2 (6 bases). The CDR3 runs 15 residues. V was pared by 2 bases and J by 5 bases, with 15 bases between. From germline, CDR1 is SGHTA and CDR2 FQGNSA.

This clone was recorded once. J is TRBJ1-4 and V is TRBV6-5; D is perhaps TRBD1 (6 bases). There are 12 residues in the CDR3. Looked up from germline, CDR1 is MNHEY and CDR2 is SVGAGI. The V end lost 10 bases, the J end lost 7 bases, and 13 bases lay between the germline ends. The CDR3 sequence is CATGRDIEKLFF. The CDR3 nucleotides read TGTGCCACTGGCCGGGACATTGAAAAACTGTTTTTT.

This clone has only one observation. This chain links TRBV7-2 with TRBJ1-5; TRBD1 matches at 8 bases. CDR3 length: 15 amino acids. V lost 5 bases and J lost 3; bases outside the gene matches: 6. Germline V CDR1 and CDR2: SGHTA, FQGNSA. The CDR3 nucleotides are TGTGCCAGCAGCATTGGACAGGGTACCAATCAGCCCCAGCATTTT. It is translated as CASSIGQGTNQPQHF. Together with reference TRBV7-2 and TRBJ1-5, the CDR3 gives the full variable domain: GAGVSQSPSNKVTEKGKDVELRCDPISGHTALYWYRQSLGQGLEFLIYFQGNSAPDKSGLPSDRFSAERTGGSVSTLTIQRTQQEDSAVYLCASSIGQGTNQPQHFGDGTRLSIL.

The chain is built from TRBV28 and TRBJ1-3; D unresolved. Between the trimmed V and J ends, which lost 3 bases and 7 bases, there was a span of 7 bases. In germline, CDR1 is MDHEN, CDR2 SYDVKM. The CDR3 runs 12 residues. The CDR3 reads CASSLVSNTIYF. The CDR3, as DNA: TGTGCCAGCAGTTTGGTGAGCAACACCATATATTTT.

CDR3 coding DNA: TGTGCCAGCAGTCGTAATAGCGGGGGGCAGGATACGCAGTATTTT. It encodes CASSRNSGGQDTQYF. V is TRBV6-5 and J is TRBJ2-3; 10 bases are shared with TRBD2. The J segment lost 6 bases and the V segment lost 5 bases, leaving 8 bases of the junction unmatched. The CDR3 runs to 15 residues. The germline gives CDR1 MNHEY, CDR2 SVGAGI.